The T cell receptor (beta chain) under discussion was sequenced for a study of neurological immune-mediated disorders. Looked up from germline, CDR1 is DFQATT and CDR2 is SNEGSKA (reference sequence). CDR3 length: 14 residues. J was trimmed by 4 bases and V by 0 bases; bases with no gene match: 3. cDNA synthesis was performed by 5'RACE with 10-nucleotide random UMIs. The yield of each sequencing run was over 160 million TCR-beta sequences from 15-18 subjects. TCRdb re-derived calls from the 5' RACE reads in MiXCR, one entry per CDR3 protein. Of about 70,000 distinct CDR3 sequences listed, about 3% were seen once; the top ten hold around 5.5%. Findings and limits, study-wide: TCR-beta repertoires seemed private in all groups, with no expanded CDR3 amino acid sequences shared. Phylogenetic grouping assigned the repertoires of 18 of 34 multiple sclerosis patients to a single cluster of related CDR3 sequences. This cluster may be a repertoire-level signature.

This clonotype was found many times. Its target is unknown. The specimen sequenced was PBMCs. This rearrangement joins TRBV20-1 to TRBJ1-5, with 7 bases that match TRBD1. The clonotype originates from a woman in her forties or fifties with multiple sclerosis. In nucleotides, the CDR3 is TGCAGTGCTAGAGAGGGGACAGAGAATCAGCCCCAGCATTTT. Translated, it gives CSAREGTENQPQHF.